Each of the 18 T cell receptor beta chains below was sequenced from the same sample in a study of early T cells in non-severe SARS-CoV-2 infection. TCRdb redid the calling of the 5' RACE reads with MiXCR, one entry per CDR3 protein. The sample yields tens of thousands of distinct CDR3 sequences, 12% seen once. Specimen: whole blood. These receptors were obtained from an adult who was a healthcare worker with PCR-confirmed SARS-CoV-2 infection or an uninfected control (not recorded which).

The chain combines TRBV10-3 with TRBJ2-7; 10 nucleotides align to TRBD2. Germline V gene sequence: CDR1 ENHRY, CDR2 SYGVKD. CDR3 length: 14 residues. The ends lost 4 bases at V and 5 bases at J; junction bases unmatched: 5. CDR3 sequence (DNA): TGTGCCATCAGTGGATTTGGGACTAGCGACGAGCAGTACTTC. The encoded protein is CAISGFGTSDEQYF.

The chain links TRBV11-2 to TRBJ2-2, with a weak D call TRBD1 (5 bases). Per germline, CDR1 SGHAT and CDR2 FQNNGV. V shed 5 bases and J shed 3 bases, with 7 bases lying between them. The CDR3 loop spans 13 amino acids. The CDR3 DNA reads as TGTGCCAGCAGCGGACAACACACCGGGGAGCTGTTTTTT. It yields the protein CASSGQHTGELFF.

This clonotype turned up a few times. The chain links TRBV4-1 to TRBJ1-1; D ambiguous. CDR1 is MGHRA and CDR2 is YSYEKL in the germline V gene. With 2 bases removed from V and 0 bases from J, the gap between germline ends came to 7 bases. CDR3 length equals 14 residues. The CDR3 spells CASSQHPMNTEAFF. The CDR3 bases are TGCGCCAGCAGCCAACACCCTATGAACACTGAAGCTTTCTTT.

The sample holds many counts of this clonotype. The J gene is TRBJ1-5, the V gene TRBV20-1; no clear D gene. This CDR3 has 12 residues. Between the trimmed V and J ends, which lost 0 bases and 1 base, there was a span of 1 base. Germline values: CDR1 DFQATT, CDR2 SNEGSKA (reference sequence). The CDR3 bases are TGCAGTGCTAGAGAAAGCAATCAGCCCCAGCATTTT. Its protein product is CSARESNQPQHF.

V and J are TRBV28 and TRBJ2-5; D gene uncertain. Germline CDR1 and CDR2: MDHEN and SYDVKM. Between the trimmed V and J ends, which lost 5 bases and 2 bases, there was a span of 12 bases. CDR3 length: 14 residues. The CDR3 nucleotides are TGTGCCAGCAGTCCTAAGTACATACAAGAGACCCAGTACTTC. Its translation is CASSPKYIQETQYF.

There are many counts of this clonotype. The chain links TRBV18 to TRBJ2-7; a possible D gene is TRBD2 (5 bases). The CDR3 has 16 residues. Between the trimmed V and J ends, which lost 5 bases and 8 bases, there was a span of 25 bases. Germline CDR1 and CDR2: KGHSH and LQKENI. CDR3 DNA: TGTGCCAGCTCATCAACCGGAACCCGGGGTCCTGTGAAGCAGTACTTC. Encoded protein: CASSSTGTRGPVKQYF.

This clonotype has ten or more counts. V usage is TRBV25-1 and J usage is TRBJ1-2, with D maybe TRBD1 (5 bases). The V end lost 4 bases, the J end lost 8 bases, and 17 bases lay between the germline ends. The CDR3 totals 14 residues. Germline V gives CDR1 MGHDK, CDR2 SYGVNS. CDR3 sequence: CASSAWGREGGYTF. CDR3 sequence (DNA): TGTGCCAGCAGTGCCTGGGGCAGGGAGGGCGGCTACACCTTC.

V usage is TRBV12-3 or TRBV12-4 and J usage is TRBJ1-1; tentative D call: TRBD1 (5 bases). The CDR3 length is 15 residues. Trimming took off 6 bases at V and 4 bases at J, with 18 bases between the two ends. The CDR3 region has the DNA TGTGCCAGCAGCCTTGGCGGGGGGGGAGGCACTGAAGCTTTCTTT. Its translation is CASSLGGGGGTEAFF.

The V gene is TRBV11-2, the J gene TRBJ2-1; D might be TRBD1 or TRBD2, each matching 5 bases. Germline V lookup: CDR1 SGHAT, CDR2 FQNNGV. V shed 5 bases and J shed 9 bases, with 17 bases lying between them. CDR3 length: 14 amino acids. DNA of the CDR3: TGTGCCAGCAGCCCCAGGGTATCCCGGGGTGAGCAGTTCTTC. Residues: CASSPRVSRGEQFF.

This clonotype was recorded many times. The CDR3 is CASSGGRAGNTDTQYF. The CDR3, as DNA: TGCGCCAGCAGCGGGGGAAGAGCGGGGAACACAGATACGCAGTATTTT. This rearrangement joins TRBV5-1 to TRBJ2-3; the match to TRBD2 covers 7 bases. Unmatched junction bases numbered 10, after V lost 4 bases and J lost 2 bases. CDR3 size: 16 residues. Germline CDR1 is SGHRS and CDR2 is YFSETQ.

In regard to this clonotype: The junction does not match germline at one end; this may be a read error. CDR3 residues: CASSSWTGYEQYF. CDR3 bases: TGTGCTAGCAGCTCATGGACGGGCTACGAGCAGTACTTC. The rearrangement links TRBV7-7 to TRBJ2-7; no firm D call. Germline V gives CDR1 SSHAT, CDR2 FNYEAQ (reference sequence). The CDR3 loop spans 13 amino acids. The full variable domain, its missing parts supplied by reference TRBV7-7 and TRBJ2-7, is GAGVSQSPRYKVTKRGQDVTLRCDPISSHATLYWYQQALGQGPEFLTYFNYEAQPDKSGLPSDRFSAERPEGSISTLTIQRTEQRDSAMYRCASSSWTGYEQYFGPGTRLTVT.

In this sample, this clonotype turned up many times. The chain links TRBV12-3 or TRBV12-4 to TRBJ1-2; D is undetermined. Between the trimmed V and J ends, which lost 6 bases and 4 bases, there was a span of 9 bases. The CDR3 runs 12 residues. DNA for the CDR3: TGTGCCAGCAGCCCCAGGTTCTATGGCTACACCTTC. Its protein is CASSPRFYGYTF.

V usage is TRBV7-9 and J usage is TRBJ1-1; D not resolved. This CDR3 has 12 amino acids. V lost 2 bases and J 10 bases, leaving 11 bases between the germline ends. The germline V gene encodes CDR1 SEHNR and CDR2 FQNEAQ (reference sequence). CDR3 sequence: CASSLMGDGAFF. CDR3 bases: TGTGCCAGCAGCTTAATGGGCGATGGAGCTTTCTTT.

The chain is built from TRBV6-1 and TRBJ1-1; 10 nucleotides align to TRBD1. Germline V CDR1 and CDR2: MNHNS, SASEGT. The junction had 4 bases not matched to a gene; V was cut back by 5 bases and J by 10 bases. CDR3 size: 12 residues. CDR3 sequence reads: CASSRDRGGAFF. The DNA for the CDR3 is TGTGCCAGCAGTAGGGACAGGGGAGGAGCTTTCTTT.

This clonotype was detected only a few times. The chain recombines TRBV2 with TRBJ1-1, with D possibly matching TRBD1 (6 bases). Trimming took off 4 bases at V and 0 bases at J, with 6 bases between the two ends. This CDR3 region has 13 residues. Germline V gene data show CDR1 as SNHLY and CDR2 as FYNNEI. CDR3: CASSGGLNTEAFF. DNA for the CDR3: TGTGCCAGCAGTGGGGGGCTGAACACTGAAGCTTTCTTT.

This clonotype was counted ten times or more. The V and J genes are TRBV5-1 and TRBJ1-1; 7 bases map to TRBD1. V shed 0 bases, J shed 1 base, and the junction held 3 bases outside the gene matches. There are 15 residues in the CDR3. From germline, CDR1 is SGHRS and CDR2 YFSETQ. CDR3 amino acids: CASSLVAGGNTEAFF. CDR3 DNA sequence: TGCGCCAGCAGCTTGGTGGCAGGGGGGAACACTGAAGCTTTCTTT.

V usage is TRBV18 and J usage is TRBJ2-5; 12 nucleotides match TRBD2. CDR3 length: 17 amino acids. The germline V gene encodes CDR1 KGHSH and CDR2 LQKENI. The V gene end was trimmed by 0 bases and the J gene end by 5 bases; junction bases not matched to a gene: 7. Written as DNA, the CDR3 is TGTGCCAGCTCACCACCACGACTAGCGGGAGTAGGGGAGACCCAGTACTTC. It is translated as CASSPPRLAGVGETQYF.

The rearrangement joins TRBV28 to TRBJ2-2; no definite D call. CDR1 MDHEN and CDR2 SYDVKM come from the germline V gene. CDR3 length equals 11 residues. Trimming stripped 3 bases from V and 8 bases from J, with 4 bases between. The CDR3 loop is CASSFVGELFF. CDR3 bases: TGTGCCAGCAGTTTTGTAGGGGAGCTGTTTTTT. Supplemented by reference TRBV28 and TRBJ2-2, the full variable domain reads DVKVTQSSRYLVKRTGEKVFLECVQDMDHENMFWYRQDPGLGLRLIYFSYDVKMKEKGDIPEGYSVSREKKERFSLILESASTNQTSMYLCASSFVGELFFGEGSRLTVL.